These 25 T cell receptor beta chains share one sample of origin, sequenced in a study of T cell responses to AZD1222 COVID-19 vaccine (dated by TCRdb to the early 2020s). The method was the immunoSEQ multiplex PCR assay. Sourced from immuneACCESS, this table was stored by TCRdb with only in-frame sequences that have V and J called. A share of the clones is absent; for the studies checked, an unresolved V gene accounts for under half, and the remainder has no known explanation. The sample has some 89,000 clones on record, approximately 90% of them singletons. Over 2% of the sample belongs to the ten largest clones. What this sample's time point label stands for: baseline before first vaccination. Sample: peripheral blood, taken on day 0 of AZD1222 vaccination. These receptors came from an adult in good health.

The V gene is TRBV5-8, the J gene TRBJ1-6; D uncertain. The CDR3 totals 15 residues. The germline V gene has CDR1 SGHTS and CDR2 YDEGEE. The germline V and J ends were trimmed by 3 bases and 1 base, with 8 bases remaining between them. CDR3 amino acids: CASSSKVSYNSPLHF. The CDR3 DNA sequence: TGTGCCAGCAGCTCAAAGGTTTCCTATAATTCACCCCTCCACTTT.

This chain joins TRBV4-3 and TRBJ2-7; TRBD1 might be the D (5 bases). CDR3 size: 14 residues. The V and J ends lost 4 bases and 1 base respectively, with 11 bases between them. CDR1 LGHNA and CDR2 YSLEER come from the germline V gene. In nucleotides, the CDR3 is TGCGCCAGCAGCCTCGAACCAGGGTCCTACGAGCAGTACTTC. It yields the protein CASSLEPGSYEQYF.

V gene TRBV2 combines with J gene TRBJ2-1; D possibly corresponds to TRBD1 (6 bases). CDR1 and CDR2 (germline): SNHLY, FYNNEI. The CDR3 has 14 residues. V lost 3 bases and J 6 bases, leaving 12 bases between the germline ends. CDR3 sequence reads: CASSDRGGVNEQFF. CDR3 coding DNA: TGTGCCAGCAGTGACAGGGGTGGGGTCAATGAGCAGTTCTTC.

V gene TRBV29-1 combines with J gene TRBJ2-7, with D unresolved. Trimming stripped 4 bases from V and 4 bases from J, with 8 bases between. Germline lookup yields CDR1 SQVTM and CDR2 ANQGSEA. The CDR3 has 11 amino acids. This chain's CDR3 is CSVASGYEQYF. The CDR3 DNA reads TGCAGCGTTGCATCGGGTTACGAGCAGTACTTC.

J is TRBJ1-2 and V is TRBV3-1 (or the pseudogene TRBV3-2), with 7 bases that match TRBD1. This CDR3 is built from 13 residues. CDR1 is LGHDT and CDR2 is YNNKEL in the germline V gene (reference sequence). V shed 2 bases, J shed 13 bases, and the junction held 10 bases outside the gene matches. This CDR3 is CASSQTTGTVFTF. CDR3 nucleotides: TGTGCCAGCAGCCAAACCACCGGGACAGTATTCACCTTC.

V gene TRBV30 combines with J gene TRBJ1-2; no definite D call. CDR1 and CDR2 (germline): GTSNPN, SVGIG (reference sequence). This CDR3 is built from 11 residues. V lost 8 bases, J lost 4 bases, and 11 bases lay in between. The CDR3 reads CAREDGYGYTF. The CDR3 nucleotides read TGTGCCCGAGAGGACGGCTATGGCTACACCTTC.

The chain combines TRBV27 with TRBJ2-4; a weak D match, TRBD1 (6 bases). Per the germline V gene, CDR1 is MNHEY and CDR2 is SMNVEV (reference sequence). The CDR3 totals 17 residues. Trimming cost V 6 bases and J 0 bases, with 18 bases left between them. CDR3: CASRPEQGRLAKNIQYF. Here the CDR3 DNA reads TGTGCCAGCAGACCCGAACAGGGCCGACTAGCCAAAAACATTCAGTACTTC.

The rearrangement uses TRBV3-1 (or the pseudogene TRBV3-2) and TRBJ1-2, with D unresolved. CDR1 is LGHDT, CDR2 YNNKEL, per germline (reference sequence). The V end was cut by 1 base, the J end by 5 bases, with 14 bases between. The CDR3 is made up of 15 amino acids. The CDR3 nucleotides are TGTGCCAGCAGCCAAGGTAACGGGAGGGCGTATGGCTACACCTTC. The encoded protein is CASSQGNGRAYGYTF.

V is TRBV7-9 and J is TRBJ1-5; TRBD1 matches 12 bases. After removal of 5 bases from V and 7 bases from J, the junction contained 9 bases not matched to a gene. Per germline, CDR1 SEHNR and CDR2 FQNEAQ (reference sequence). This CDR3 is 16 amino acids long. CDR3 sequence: CASSPPGTGGDQPQHF. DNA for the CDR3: TGTGCCAGCAGCCCCCCCGGGACAGGGGGCGACCAGCCCCAGCATTTT.

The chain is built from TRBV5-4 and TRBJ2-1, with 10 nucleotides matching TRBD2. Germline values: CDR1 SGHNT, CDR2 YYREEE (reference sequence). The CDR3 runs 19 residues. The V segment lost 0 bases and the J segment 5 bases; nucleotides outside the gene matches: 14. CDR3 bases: TGTGCCAGCAGCTTGGAGGGGAAGACACTAGCGGGAAGGAACAATGAGCAGTTCTTC. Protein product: CASSLEGKTLAGRNNEQFF.

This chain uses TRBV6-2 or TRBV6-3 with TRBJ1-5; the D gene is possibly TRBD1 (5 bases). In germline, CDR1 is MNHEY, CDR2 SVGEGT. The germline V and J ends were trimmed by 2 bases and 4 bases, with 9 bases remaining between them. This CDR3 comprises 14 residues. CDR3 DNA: TGTGCCAGCAGTTACGGGGCAGATAATCAGCCCCAGCATTTT. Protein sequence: CASSYGADNQPQHF.

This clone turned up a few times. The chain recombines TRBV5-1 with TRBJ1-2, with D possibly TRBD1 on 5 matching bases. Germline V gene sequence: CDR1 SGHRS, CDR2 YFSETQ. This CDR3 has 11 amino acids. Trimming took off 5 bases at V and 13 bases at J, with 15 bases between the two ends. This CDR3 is CASRSQGPATF. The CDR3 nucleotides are TGCGCCAGCAGGTCCCAGGGCCCGGCCACCTTC.

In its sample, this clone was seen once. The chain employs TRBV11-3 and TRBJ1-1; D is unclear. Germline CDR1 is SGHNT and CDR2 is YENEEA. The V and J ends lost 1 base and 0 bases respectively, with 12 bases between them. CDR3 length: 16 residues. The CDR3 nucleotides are TGTGCCAGCAGCTTAGGGGGAGACACCATGAACACTGAAGCTTTCTTT. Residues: CASSLGGDTMNTEAFF. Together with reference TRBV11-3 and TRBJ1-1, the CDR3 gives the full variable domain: EAGVVQSPRYKIIEKKQPVAFWCNPISGHNTLYWYLQNLGQGPELLIRYENEEAVDDSQLPKDRFSAERLKGVDSTLKIQPAELGDSAVYLCASSLGGDTMNTEAFFGQGTRLTVV.

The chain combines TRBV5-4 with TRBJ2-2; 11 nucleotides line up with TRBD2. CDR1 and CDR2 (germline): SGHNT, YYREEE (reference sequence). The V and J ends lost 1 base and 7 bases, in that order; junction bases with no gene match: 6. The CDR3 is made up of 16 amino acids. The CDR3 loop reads CASSLIAGGPNGELFF. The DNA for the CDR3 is TGTGCCAGCAGCTTGATAGCGGGGGGGCCGAACGGGGAGCTGTTTTTT.

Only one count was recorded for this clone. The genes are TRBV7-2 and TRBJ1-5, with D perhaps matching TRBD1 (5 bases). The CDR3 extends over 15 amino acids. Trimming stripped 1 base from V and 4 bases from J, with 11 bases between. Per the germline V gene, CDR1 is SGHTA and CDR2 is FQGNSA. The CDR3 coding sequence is TGTGCCAGCAGCTTAGGCGGGGGACTTAATCAGCCCCAGCATTTT. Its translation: CASSLGGGLNQPQHF. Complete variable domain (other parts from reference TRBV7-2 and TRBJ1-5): GAGVSQSPSNKVTEKGKDVELRCDPISGHTALYWYRQSLGQGLEFLIYFQGNSAPDKSGLPSDRFSAERTGGSVSTLTIQRTQQEDSAVYLCASSLGGGLNQPQHFGDGTRLSIL.

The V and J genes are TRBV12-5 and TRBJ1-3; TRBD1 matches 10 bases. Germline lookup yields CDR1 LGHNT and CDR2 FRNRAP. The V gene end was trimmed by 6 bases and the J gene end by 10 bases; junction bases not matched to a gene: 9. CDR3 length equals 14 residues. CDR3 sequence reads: CASGDRGRSGTIYF. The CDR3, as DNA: TGTGCTAGTGGCGACAGGGGGCGGTCGGGGACCATATATTTT.

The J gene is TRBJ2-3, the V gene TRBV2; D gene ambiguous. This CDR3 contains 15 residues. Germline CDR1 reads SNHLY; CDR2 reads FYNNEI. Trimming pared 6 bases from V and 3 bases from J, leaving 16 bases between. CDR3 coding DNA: TGTGCCAGCAGCTTGGACCGACATCGTACAGATACGCAGTATTTT. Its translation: CASSLDRHRTDTQYF.

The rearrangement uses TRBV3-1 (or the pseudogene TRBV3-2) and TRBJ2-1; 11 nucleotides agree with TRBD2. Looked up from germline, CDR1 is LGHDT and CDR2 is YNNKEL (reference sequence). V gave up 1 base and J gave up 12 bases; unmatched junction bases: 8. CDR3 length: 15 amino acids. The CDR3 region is CASSQGIAGGLRQFF. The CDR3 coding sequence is TGTGCCAGCAGCCAAGGGATAGCGGGAGGGTTACGGCAGTTCTTC.

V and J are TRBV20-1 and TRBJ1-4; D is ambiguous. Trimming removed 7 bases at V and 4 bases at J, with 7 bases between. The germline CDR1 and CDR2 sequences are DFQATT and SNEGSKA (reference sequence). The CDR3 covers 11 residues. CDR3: CSGRLNEKLFF. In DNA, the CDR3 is TGCAGTGGCCGGCTTAATGAAAAACTGTTTTTT.

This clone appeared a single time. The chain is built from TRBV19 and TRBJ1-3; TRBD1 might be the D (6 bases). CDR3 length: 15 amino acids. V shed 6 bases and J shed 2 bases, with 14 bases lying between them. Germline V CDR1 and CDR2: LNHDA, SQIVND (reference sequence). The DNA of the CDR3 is TGTGCCAGTAGGGATGCCCAGGGGCCTGGAAACACCATATATTTT. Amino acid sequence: CASRDAQGPGNTIYF. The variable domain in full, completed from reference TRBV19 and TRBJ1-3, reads DGGITQSPKYLFRKEGQNVTLSCEQNLNHDAMYWYRQDPGQGLRLIYYSQIVNDFQKGDIAEGYSVSREKKESFPLTVTSAQKNPTAFYLCASRDAQGPGNTIYFGEGSWLTVV.

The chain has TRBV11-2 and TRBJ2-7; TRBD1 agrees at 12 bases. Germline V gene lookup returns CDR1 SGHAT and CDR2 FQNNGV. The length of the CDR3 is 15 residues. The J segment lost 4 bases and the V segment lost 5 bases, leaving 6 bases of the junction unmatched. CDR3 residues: CASSRDRGPSYEQYF. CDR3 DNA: TGTGCCAGCAGCCGGGACAGGGGGCCTTCTTACGAGCAGTACTTC.

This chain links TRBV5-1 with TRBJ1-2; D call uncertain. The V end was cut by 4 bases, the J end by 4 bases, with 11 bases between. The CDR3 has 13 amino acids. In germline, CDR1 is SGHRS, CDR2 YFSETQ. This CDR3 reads CASSIGQSYGYTF. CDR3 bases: TGCGCCAGCAGCATAGGCCAAAGCTATGGCTACACCTTC.

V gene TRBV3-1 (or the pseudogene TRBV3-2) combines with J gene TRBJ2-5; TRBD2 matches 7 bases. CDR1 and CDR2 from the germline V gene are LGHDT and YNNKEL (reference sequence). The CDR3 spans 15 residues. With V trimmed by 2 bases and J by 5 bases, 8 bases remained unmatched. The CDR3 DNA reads TGTGCCAGCAGCCAACCGGACACCGGGGGGGAGACCCAGTACTTC. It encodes CASSQPDTGGETQYF.

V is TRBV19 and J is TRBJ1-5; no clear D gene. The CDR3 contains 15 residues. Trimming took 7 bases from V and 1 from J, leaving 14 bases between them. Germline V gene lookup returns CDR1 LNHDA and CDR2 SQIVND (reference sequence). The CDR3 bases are TGTGCCAGTACCATTTCGGGTCGGAGCAATCAGCCCCAGCATTTT. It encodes CASTISGRSNQPQHF.

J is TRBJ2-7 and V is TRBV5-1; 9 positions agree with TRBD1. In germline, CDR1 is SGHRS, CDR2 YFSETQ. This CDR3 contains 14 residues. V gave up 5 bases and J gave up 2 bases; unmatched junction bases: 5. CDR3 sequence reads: CASRTGTGTYEQYF. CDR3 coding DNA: TGCGCCAGCAGAACCGGGACAGGGACCTACGAGCAGTACTTC.